This T cell receptor beta chain stems from a study of T cell repertoires in aging, cancer and after chemotherapy. On the study more broadly: Chronic lymphocytic leukemia patients on fludarabine- or bendamustine-based regimens gave paired samples before and after chemotherapy.

By proportion, this clonotype is medium-sized. Rearranged V-D-J TRB sequences were amplified with a mixed TRB-A/B primer pool. Each CDR3 protein is one row after TCRdb ran MiXCR on the multiplex PCR reads. The repertoire holds some 4,300 distinct CDR3 sequences, with 25% to 30% as singletons. In germline, CDR1 is SGHTA, CDR2 FQGNSA. This CDR3 has 14 amino acids. V dropped 5 bases and J dropped 8; count of bases not matched to a gene: 11. Peripheral blood genomic DNA, not sorted cells or RNA, was the template. Sequencing was done on a sample of blood. The chain recombines TRBV7-2 with TRBJ1-2; 7 bases are shared with TRBD1. The sequence was collected from a human donor with a blood cancer. The CDR3 spells CASSPDRAPDGYTF. CDR3 sequence (DNA): TGTGCCAGCAGCCCCGACAGGGCCCCCGACGGCTACACCTTC.